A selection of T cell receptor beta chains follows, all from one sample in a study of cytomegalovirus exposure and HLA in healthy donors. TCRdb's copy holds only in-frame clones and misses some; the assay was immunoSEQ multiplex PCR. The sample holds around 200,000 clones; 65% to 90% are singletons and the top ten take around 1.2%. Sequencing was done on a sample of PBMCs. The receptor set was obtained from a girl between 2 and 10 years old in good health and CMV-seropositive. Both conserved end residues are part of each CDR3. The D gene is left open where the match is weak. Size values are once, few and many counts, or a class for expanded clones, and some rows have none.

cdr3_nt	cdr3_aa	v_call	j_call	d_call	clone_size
TGTGCCAGCAGCCCTAAAAACAATGAGCAGTTCTTC	CASSPKNNEQFF	TRBV7-9	TRBJ2-1	-	-
TGTGCAAGTCGCTTCTTCTCCGGGACAGGCCCTTCCGGGGAGCTGTTTTTT	CASRFFSGTGPSGELFF	TRBV12-2	TRBJ2-2	-	-
TGTGCCATCAGTGGCCCAGGGTTGAACACTGAAGCTTTCTTT	CAISGPGLNTEAFF	TRBV10-3	TRBJ1-1	-	-
TGCGCCAGCAGCCGAACAGGGGGCTCAGATACGCAGTATTTT	CASSRTGGSDTQYF	TRBV4-1	TRBJ2-3	TRBD1	few
TGTGCCAGCCGAACTAGCGGGGGATTGTACGAGCAGTACTTC	CASRTSGGLYEQYF	TRBV28	TRBJ2-7	TRBD2	-
TGCGCCAGCAGTCAGGCAGAGGGGAGCGGGCTCGAGCAGTACTTC	CASSQAEGSGLEQYF	TRBV23-1	TRBJ2-7	-	-
TGCGCCAGCAGCTCAGGACTAGACTTCACAGATACGCAGTATTTT	CASSSGLDFTDTQYF	TRBV5-1	TRBJ2-3	TRBD2	-
TGTGCCAGCAGCATGGACAGGAACACTGAAGCTTTCTTT	CASSMDRNTEAFF	TRBV7-2	TRBJ1-1	-	-
TGTGCCAGTTGGGCAGGGCCCGACCCTGAAGCTTTCTTT	CASWAGPDPEAFF	TRBV19	TRBJ1-1	-	-
TGTGCCAGTAGTATAGGGGGCCGACAGGGGGCCTTCTACGAGCAGTACTTC	CASSIGGRQGAFYEQYF	TRBV19	TRBJ2-7	TRBD1	-
TGTGCCAGCAGTAGAAGCCAGGACGGGGGGGAGCAGTACTTC	CASSRSQDGGEQYF	TRBV6-5	TRBJ2-5	TRBD2	-